The rows below give T cell receptor beta chains drawn from one sample of a study of blood T cells in healthy people across ages. TCRdb re-analysed the 5' RACE reads in MiXCR, keeping a single row per CDR3 protein. The sample carries hundreds of thousands of distinct CDR3 sequences, around three fifths recorded once. What was sequenced was blood. The origin of the receptors is a man aged 40-55 years in good health. Both conserved end residues are part of each CDR3.

j_gene,v_gene,CDR3aa
TRBJ2-7,TRBV27,CASSPDRDPAYEQYF
TRBJ2-5,TRBV2,CASQQLKSQETQYF
TRBJ2-3,TRBV27,CASSLRGGGLTDTQYF
TRBJ2-5,TRBV5-6,CASSLDLLETQYF
TRBJ2-7,TRBV4-1,CASSLPGLAGGSSYEQYF
TRBJ2-7,TRBV7-3,CASSLTMAGEQYF
TRBJ2-7,TRBV20-1,CSAGSLAGGQGDEQYF
TRBJ2-1,TRBV6-1,CASSEPRISYNEQFF
TRBJ2-3,TRBV7-2,CASSGPGTGRDTQYF
TRBJ2-6,TRBV7-9,CASSLTGQGGNSGANVLTF
TRBJ2-1,TRBV18,CASSRFSTSADEQFF
TRBJ1-1,TRBV29-1,CSGGTGQAEAFF
TRBJ2-1,TRBV5-6,CASSQGANVYNEQFF
TRBJ2-3,TRBV2,CAFSGGAYDTQYF
TRBJ2-7,TRBV6-5,CAGSSQGSAYEQYF
TRBJ2-3,TRBV7-9,CASSSIGTGLNPSATDTQYF
.,TRBV7-9,CASSLGSGRALETQYF
TRBJ2-3,TRBV12-3/TRBV12-4,CASTLSSADTQYF
TRBJ2-1,TRBV7-6,CASSGIAGGGNEQFF
TRBJ2-4,TRBV6-5,CASSHGIAKNIQYF